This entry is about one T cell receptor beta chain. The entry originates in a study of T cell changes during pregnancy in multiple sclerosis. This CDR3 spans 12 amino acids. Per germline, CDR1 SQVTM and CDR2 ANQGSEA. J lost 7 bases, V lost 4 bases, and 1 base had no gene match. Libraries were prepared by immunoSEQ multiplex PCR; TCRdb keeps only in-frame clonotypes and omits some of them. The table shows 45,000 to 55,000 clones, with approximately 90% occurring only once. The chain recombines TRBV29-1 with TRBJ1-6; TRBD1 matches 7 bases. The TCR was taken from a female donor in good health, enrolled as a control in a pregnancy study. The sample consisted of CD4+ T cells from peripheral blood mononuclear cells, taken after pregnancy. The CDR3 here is CSVGQGNSPLHF. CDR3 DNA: TGCAGCGTTGGACAGGGAAATTCACCCCTCCACTTT. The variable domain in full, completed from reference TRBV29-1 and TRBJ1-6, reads SAVISQKPSRDICQRGTSLTIQCQVDSQVTMMFWYRQQPGQSLTLIATANQGSEATYESGFVIDKFPISRPNLTFSTLTVSNMSPEDSSIYLCSVGQGNSPLHFGNGTRLTVT.